This passage covers 30 T cell receptor beta chains from one sample sequenced in a study of cytomegalovirus exposure and HLA in healthy donors. 60 Vbeta and 13 Jbeta primers were used in PCR. Sequenced by immunoSEQ multiplex PCR; TCRdb stores in-frame clones only, minus some. This table holds around 150,000 clones, approximately 61% found once. The sample was PBMCs. These receptors came from a human donor in good health.

This chain joins TRBV29-1 and TRBJ2-1, with 7 positions matching TRBD1. With V trimmed by 7 bases and J by 9 bases, 15 bases remained unmatched. CDR3 length: 14 amino acids. Germline V lookup: CDR1 SQVTM, CDR2 ANQGSEA. Written as DNA, the CDR3 is TGCAGCGGAAGACAGGGAGACCCAAGGGGTGAGCAGTTCTTC. This encodes CSGRQGDPRGEQFF.

This chain uses TRBV28 with TRBJ2-3; 7 bases agree with TRBD1. The CDR3 loop spans 15 amino acids. Germline CDR1 reads MDHEN; CDR2 reads SYDVKM. V shed 6 bases, J shed 2 bases, and the junction held 8 bases outside the gene matches. The CDR3 bases are TGTGCCAGCAGAACAGGGGAATCCAACACAGATACGCAGTATTTT. Translated, it gives CASRTGESNTDTQYF.

The J gene is TRBJ2-2, the V gene TRBV11-3; 8 bases agree with TRBD1. The CDR3 is 15 residues long. V shed 2 bases and J 4 bases; nucleotides not matched to a gene: 3. Germline V lookup: CDR1 SGHNT, CDR2 YENEEA. CDR3: CASSLRTGSTGELFF. The DNA of the CDR3 is TGTGCCAGCAGCTTAAGGACAGGGAGCACCGGGGAGCTGTTTTTT.

This sequence joins TRBV19 and TRBJ1-2; D is ambiguous. Trimming removed 7 bases from V and 2 bases from J, with 11 bases in between. Per germline, CDR1 LNHDA and CDR2 SQIVND (reference sequence). The length of the CDR3 is 13 residues. Here the CDR3 DNA reads TGTGCCAGTACCCTAACCGAAAACTATGGCTACACCTTC. This translates into CASTLTENYGYTF. Supplemented by reference TRBV19 and TRBJ1-2, the full variable domain reads DGGITQSPKYLFRKEGQNVTLSCEQNLNHDAMYWYRQDPGQGLRLIYYSQIVNDFQKGDIAEGYSVSREKKESFPLTVTSAQKNPTAFYLCASTLTENYGYTFGSGTRLTVV.

The rearrangement links TRBV29-1 to TRBJ2-5; the match to TRBD2 covers 9 bases. The CDR3 has 14 residues. V lost 4 bases to trimming and J lost 5 bases; unmatched junction nucleotides: 8. CDR1 is SQVTM and CDR2 is ANQGSEA in the germline V gene. CDR3 nucleotide sequence: TGCAGCGTTGGTTCGACTAGCGGAGGGGAGACCCAGTACTTC. This codes for CSVGSTSGGETQYF. Full variable domain (rest looked up from reference TRBV29-1 and TRBJ2-5): SAVISQKPSRDICQRGTSLTIQCQVDSQVTMMFWYRQQPGQSLTLIATANQGSEATYESGFVIDKFPISRPNLTFSTLTVSNMSPEDSSIYLCSVGSTSGGETQYFGPGTRLLVL.

The chain combines TRBV28 with TRBJ2-7; TRBD1 matches at 8 bases. The CDR3 length is 14 residues. Germline values: CDR1 MDHEN, CDR2 SYDVKM. V was clipped by 8 bases and J by 5 bases; unmatched bases: 11. The CDR3 reads CASGRTGFLHEQYF. For the CDR3, the DNA is TGTGCCAGCGGCAGGACAGGGTTCCTCCACGAGCAGTACTTC.

Regarding this clone: Other DNA sequences from this sample encode an identical CDR3 as well. The chain links TRBV7-2 to TRBJ2-7, with 11 bases fitting TRBD1. Germline CDR1 reads SGHTA; CDR2 reads FQGNSA. Trimming cost V 5 bases and J 2 bases; bases outside gene matches: 5. This CDR3 contains 15 residues. The CDR3 is CASSPGTGGAYEQYF. The CDR3 nucleotides read TGTGCCAGCAGCCCAGGGACAGGGGGGGCCTACGAGCAGTACTTC.

This chain connects TRBV4-1 to TRBJ2-5, with a weak D call TRBD2 (6 bases). This CDR3 is 16 amino acids long. V gave up 0 bases and J gave up 6 bases, with 17 bases separating them. Germline V gene data show CDR1 as MGHRA and CDR2 as YSYEKL. The CDR3 spells CASSQDEEGVLKTQYF. The DNA of the CDR3 is TGCGCCAGCAGCCAAGATGAGGAGGGAGTTCTAAAGACCCAGTACTTC.

The chain joins TRBV5-1 to TRBJ2-5, with 8 bases fitting TRBD1. Germline CDR1 and CDR2: SGHRS and YFSETQ. The CDR3 covers 16 residues. Losses at the gene ends were 0 bases for V and 4 bases for J; bases not matched to a gene: 8. Written as DNA, the CDR3 is TGCGCCAGCAGCTTGGACGGACAGGGTCTGGGAGAGACCCAGTACTTC. This gives the protein CASSLDGQGLGETQYF.

This clone was detected once. The gene calls are TRBV7-2 and TRBJ2-4, with TRBD2 identical over 11 bases. The junction had 2 bases not matched to a gene; V was cut back by 5 bases and J by 5 bases. Germline V gives CDR1 SGHTA, CDR2 FQGNSA. CDR3 size: 14 residues. The CDR3 bases are TGTGCCAGCAGCCGGACTAGCGGGCAAAACATTCAGTACTTC. Its translation: CASSRTSGQNIQYF.

The genes are TRBV15 and TRBJ2-2; tentative D call: TRBD2 (5 bases). The germline V gene has CDR1 LNHNV and CDR2 YYDKDF (reference sequence). The germline V and J ends were trimmed by 0 bases and 3 bases, with 14 bases remaining between them. This CDR3 comprises 17 residues. This chain's CDR3 is CATSRDLTVRDTGELFF. The CDR3 DNA is TGTGCCACCAGCAGAGATCTGACCGTGAGGGACACCGGGGAGCTGTTTTTT. The full variable domain, with the rest looked up from reference TRBV15 and TRBJ2-2, is DAMVIQNPRYQVTQFGKPVTLSCSQTLNHNVMYWYQQKSSQAPKLLFHYYDKDFNNEADTPDNFQSRRPNTSFCFLDIRSPGLGDTAMYLCATSRDLTVRDTGELFFGEGSRLTVL.

This rearrangement joins TRBV11-3 to TRBJ2-1; perhaps TRBD1 as D (5 bases). The V end was cut by 1 base, the J end by 7 bases, with 14 bases between. Germline V gene sequence: CDR1 SGHNT, CDR2 YENEEA. The CDR3 is made up of 15 amino acids. CDR3 region: CASSLVGLGANEQFF. The CDR3 DNA reads as TGTGCCAGCAGCTTAGTAGGTTTAGGGGCTAATGAGCAGTTCTTC.

The CDR3: CASSYGTSPYEQYF. The DNA of the CDR3 is TGTGCCAGCAGTTACGGGACTAGCCCCTACGAGCAGTACTTC. This sequence joins TRBV6-5 and TRBJ2-7, with 9 positions matching TRBD2. Per the germline V gene, CDR1 is MNHEY and CDR2 is SVGAGI. This CDR3 has 14 amino acids. V shed 2 bases and J 2 bases; nucleotides not matched to a gene: 1.

The chain employs TRBV5-1 and TRBJ2-3; TRBD2 agrees at 10 bases. Germline CDR1 is SGHRS and CDR2 is YFSETQ. After removal of 4 bases from V and 1 base from J, the junction contained 3 bases not matched to a gene. The CDR3 is made up of 15 amino acids. The CDR3 sequence: CASSHLAGGTDTQYF. The CDR3 DNA reads TGCGCCAGCAGCCACCTAGCGGGAGGCACAGATACGCAGTATTTT.

The CDR3 sequence is CASSLSSGTGQETQYF. The CDR3 DNA reads TGTGCCAGCAGCCTATCTAGCGGAACGGGCCAAGAGACCCAGTACTTC. The V call is TRBV11-3, the J call TRBJ2-5; TRBD2 matches 7 bases. Looked up from germline, CDR1 is SGHNT and CDR2 is YENEEA. Trimming removed 5 bases from V and 1 base from J; junction bases left unmatched: 10. The CDR3 is made up of 16 amino acids.

This clone was found a few times. The genes are TRBV12-1 and TRBJ2-7; the tabulated D call, TRBD2, remains unverified against the DNA. TRBV12-1 is termed a pseudogene. The CDR3 has 16 amino acids. The CDR3 sequence is CASSPPASAMSYEQYF. The CDR3 DNA follows: TGTGCCAGCAGCCCCCCCGCTAGCGCCATGTCCTACGAGCAGTACTTC.

This clone is a singleton in its sample. This chain links TRBV4-1 with TRBJ1-2; possible D gene TRBD1, 6 bases. The CDR3 totals 15 residues. Germline CDR1 and CDR2: MGHRA and YSYEKL. The germline V and J ends were trimmed by 3 bases and 6 bases, with 17 bases remaining between them. The CDR3 DNA reads TGCGCCAGCAGCCAGGCACGGAACAGGGATCATGGCTACACCTTC. This encodes CASSQARNRDHGYTF.

The gene calls are TRBV4-1 and TRBJ2-1; D is possibly TRBD2 (5 bases). Germline loops: CDR1 MGHRA, CDR2 YSYEKL. The CDR3 is made up of 14 amino acids. The V end was cut by 1 base, the J end by 6 bases, with 10 bases between. The CDR3 reads CASSQGGPTNEQFF. The CDR3, as DNA: TGCGCCAGCAGCCAAGGCGGGCCAACCAATGAGCAGTTCTTC.

The chain is built from TRBV12-5 and TRBJ2-1; TRBD2 agrees at 8 bases. The CDR3 is 16 amino acids. Trimming took 4 bases from V and 7 from J; bases not matched to a gene: 12. Germline values: CDR1 LGHNT, CDR2 FRNRAP. The CDR3, as DNA: TGTGCTAGTGGTTGGGGGGTGGCGGGAGGAGGGAATGAGCAGTTCTTC. It translates to CASGWGVAGGGNEQFF.

This clone was seen a handful of times. This chain joins TRBV5-4 and TRBJ1-1; 7 nucleotides match TRBD1. V was clipped by 2 bases and J by 0 bases; unmatched bases: 4. CDR3 size: 15 residues. CDR1 and CDR2 from the germline V gene are SGHNT and YYREEE (reference sequence). DNA of the CDR3: TGTGCCAGCAGCTTACCAGGGGGGATGAACACTGAAGCTTTCTTT. It encodes CASSLPGGMNTEAFF.

The rearrangement uses TRBV5-1 and TRBJ2-3, with a tentative D call TRBD2 (5 bases). Looked up from germline, CDR1 is SGHRS and CDR2 is YFSETQ. The V end lost 4 bases, the J end lost 4 bases, and 16 bases lay between the germline ends. CDR3 length: 15 residues. The CDR3 protein is CASSPDGVRSDTQYF. DNA of the CDR3: TGCGCCAGCAGCCCTGACGGGGTAAGATCAGATACGCAGTATTTT. Full variable domain (rest looked up from reference TRBV5-1 and TRBJ2-3): KAGVTQTPRYLIKTRGQQVTLSCSPISGHRSVSWYQQTPGQGLQFLFEYFSETQRNKGNFPGRFSGRQFSNSRSEMNVSTLELGDSALYLCASSPDGVRSDTQYFGPGTRLTVL.

The chain has TRBV2 and TRBJ2-1, with a possible D match to TRBD1 (5 bases). This CDR3 is built from 14 residues. V was clipped by 4 bases and J by 9 bases, with 16 bases between them. Germline V gene sequence: CDR1 SNHLY, CDR2 FYNNEI. The CDR3 here is CASSGVGALGEQFF. The CDR3 DNA follows: TGTGCCAGCAGTGGTGTAGGGGCTCTCGGTGAGCAGTTCTTC.

This chain joins TRBV29-1 and TRBJ2-7, with unresolved D. V was cut by 3 bases and J by 3 bases, with 9 bases left in between. This CDR3 is 12 amino acids long. The germline V gene has CDR1 SQVTM and CDR2 ANQGSEA. The CDR3 protein is CSVDGQNYEQYF. In DNA, the CDR3 is TGCAGCGTTGATGGGCAGAACTACGAGCAGTACTTC.

The chain recombines TRBV27 with TRBJ2-7, with 9 positions matching TRBD2. Germline CDR1 MNHEY, CDR2 SMNVEV (reference sequence). The CDR3 loop spans 9 amino acids. Losses at the gene ends were 10 bases for V and 13 bases for J; bases not matched to a gene: 5. This CDR3 is CANGGTSYF. Here the CDR3 DNA reads TGTGCCAACGGCGGGACTAGCTACTTC.

This chain joins TRBV2 and TRBJ2-3; D unclear. V lost 6 bases and J lost 2, with 12 bases in between. The CDR3 spans 14 residues. Germline CDR1 and CDR2: SNHLY and FYNNEI. The DNA for the CDR3 is TGTGCCAGCAGCCCATCCGCCTACACAGATACGCAGTATTTT. Its protein product is CASSPSAYTDTQYF.

The chain uses TRBV5-5 and TRBJ2-4; 7 bases agree with TRBD2. Trimming cost V 1 base and J 3 bases; bases outside gene matches: 7. The CDR3 is 16 residues long. Germline V gene sequence: CDR1 SGHKS, CDR2 YYEKEE (reference sequence). The CDR3 is CASSLLTSSNKNIQYF. The CDR3 nucleotides are TGTGCCAGCAGCTTGTTGACTAGCTCGAACAAAAACATTCAGTACTTC.

The chain employs TRBV29-1 and TRBJ2-7, with 7 bases matching TRBD1. CDR1 and CDR2 (germline): SQVTM, ANQGSEA. The J segment lost 5 bases and the V segment lost 3 bases, leaving 4 bases of the junction unmatched. The CDR3 runs to 12 residues. The CDR3 DNA is TGCAGCGTTGAGCAGGGGGACCACGAGCAGTACTTC. It encodes CSVEQGDHEQYF.

The chain couples TRBV18 to TRBJ2-2; maybe TRBD2 (5 bases). V gave up 2 bases and J gave up 5 bases, with 12 bases separating them. This CDR3 contains 15 residues. Germline V gene lookup returns CDR1 KGHSH and CDR2 LQKENI. CDR3 bases: TGTGCCAGCTCACCAAGGGAGAGTCGGACCGGGGAGCTGTTTTTT. This translates into CASSPRESRTGELFF.

This chain uses TRBV10-2 with TRBJ2-6, with 8 nucleotides matching TRBD1. With V trimmed by 5 bases and J by 0 bases, 9 bases remained unmatched. Germline V gene lookup returns CDR1 WSHSY and CDR2 SAAADI. There are 18 residues in the CDR3. CDR3 DNA sequence: TGCGCCAGCAGTCAACCCGGGACAGGATCCTCTGGGGCCAACGTCCTGACTTTC. This encodes CASSQPGTGSSGANVLTF.

This clone was counted only a few times. This chain uses TRBV29-1 with TRBJ2-3; TRBD1 aligns across 7 bases. V shed 1 base and J 1 base; nucleotides not matched to a gene: 5. Germline CDR1 is SQVTM and CDR2 is ANQGSEA. The CDR3 spans 15 residues. DNA of the CDR3: TGCAGCGTTGAAGCTAGGGACAGAGGCACAGATACGCAGTATTTT. It translates to CSVEARDRGTDTQYF.